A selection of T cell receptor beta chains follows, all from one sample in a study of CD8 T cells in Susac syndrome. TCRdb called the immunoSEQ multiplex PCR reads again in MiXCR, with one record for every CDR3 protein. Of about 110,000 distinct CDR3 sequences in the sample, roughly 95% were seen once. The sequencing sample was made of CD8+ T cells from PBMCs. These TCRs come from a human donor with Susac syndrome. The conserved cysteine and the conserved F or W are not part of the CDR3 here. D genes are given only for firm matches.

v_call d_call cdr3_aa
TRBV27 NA ASKYQGSTGELF
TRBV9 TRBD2 ASSISQSGGDGGEQF
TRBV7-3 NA ASSVDNTGELF
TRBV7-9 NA ASIGPLNSPLH
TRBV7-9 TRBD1 ASSLATLGQHYSNQPQH
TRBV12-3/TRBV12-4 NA ASSHGGGNQPQH
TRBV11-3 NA ASRLWGLQETQY
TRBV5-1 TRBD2 ASSSGTSGGYNTGELF
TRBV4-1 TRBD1 ASSHGQGMNTEAF
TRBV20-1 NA SARAMTRTEAF
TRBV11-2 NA ASSLAPGTGYEQY
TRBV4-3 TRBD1 ASSQDGDSSGGYT
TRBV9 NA ASSVPEGHTEAF
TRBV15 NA ATSRVSFTDTQY
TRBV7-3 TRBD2 ASSLSGGDADTQY
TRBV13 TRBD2 ASSLAASGGANEQF
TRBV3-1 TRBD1 ASSRGTGYEKLF
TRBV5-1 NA ASSLRSFDEQY
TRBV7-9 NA ASSPDPGRETQY
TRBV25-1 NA ASAGDTQY
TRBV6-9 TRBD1 ARKGQGRRTDTQY
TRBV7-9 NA ASSFSELAKNIQY
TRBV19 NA ASSDGRGLDWQPQH
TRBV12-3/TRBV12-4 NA ASSLRSDTQY
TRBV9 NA ASSVSERDPYGYT
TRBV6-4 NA ASSIGPYNEQF
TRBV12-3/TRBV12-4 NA ASLGAGTEAF
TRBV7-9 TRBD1 ASSLGQTGFYEQY
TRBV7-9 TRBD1 ATTGEGSYEQY
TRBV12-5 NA ASGLDPTPGRRSEQF
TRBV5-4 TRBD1 ASSPTGTGALETQY
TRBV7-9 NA ASSQQTGAGEETQY
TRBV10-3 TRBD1 AIKGDSPNYGYT